The entry below describes one T cell receptor (beta chain). Per the study methods: Nucleated cell number was recorded as an estimate derived from reference gene primer amplification. The assay was immunoSEQ multiplex PCR, and TCRdb's table has in-frame clones only and misses some. Clonal size and the V and J genes are those of that table, whereas D and trimming came from the DNA. The sample has over 60,000 clones, more than 80% seen once. This record comes from a study of blood T cell repertoires in COVID-19. Study at large: Sample material is recorded as cDNA or gDNA derived from T cells, B-cell-depleted T cells, or PBMCs.

CDR3 length equals 12 residues. Germline V gene sequence: CDR1 LNHDA, CDR2 SQIVND (reference sequence). With 6 bases clipped from V and 4 bases from J, the junction kept 1 base outside the gene matches. The sample consisted of peripheral blood. This TCR came from a woman of 80 years or more with active or convalescent COVID-19. V gene TRBV19 combines with J gene TRBJ2-5, with 8 bases lining up with TRBD1. The CDR3 nucleotides are TGTGCCAGTAGACAGGGGGGAGAGACCCAGTACTTC. This sequence encodes CASRQGGETQYF.